The clone carrying this T cell receptor beta chain has at least ten counts. The data derive from a study of Graves' ophthalmopathy and Graves' hyperthyroidism. The authors amplified TCR beta CDR3 regions, and they did so from RNA transcripts for repertoire sequencing. Amplification began with first-round RT-PCR using HTBI primers, then second-round multiplex PCR was performed. MiXCR was run by TCRdb on the multiplex PCR reads, yielding one entry per CDR3 protein. This table has 600,000 to 650,000 distinct CDR3 sequences, about a fifth appearing once. Sample: peripheral blood. The TCR comes from a woman between 18 and 29 years old with stable Graves' hyperthyroidism. Some clones in this sample may be carry-over from other donors' samples.

The CDR3: CASRGSGPWETQYF. CDR3 coding DNA: TGTGCCAGCAGAGGCTCAGGTCCTTGGGAGACCCAGTACTTC. The gene calls are TRBV6-1 and TRBJ2-5; the D is unclear. The CDR3 consists of 14 residues. Per the germline V gene, CDR1 is MNHNS and CDR2 is SASEGT. The V gene lost 6 bases and the J gene lost 5 bases, with 16 bases spanning the gap.